These 3 T cell receptor beta chains were sequenced from one sample in a study of regulatory T cells in long-lasting Graves disease. Time point in this sample: persistent/refractory GD, antithyroid drugs over 5 years with positive TRAb. Construction of the TCR library relied on RNA isolated from PBMCs. Arm-PCR of CDR3 regions with iRepertoire HTBI primers generated TCR beta libraries. MiXCR, run by TCRdb on the multiplex PCR reads, gives a single entry per CDR3 protein. The sample lists around 450,000 distinct CDR3 sequences; about 22% were seen once. The material sequenced was peripheral blood mononuclear cells (PBMCs), taken when the disease was refractory, from a patient treated with antithyroid drugs. The source is a female donor with Graves disease.

This clonotype was seen only a few times. This sequence joins TRBV3-1 and TRBJ2-2; D gene uncertain. Germline-derived CDR1 and CDR2 are LGHDT and YNNKEL (reference sequence). V lost 4 bases, J lost 4 bases, and 10 bases lay in between. The CDR3 covers 14 residues. CDR3 region: CASSPRPFTGELFF. CDR3 DNA: TGTGCCAGCAGCCCCCGACCTTTCACCGGGGAGCTGTTTTTT.

Ten or more counts support this clonotype. V is TRBV12-3 or TRBV12-4 and J is TRBJ2-6; D is possibly TRBD1 (5 bases). The CDR3 sequence is 15 residues long. Trimming removed 7 bases at V and 6 bases at J, with 16 bases between. This CDR3 reads CASKPRVPKANVLTF. The CDR3 region has the DNA TGTGCCAGCAAACCCAGGGTCCCTAAGGCCAACGTCCTGACTTTC.

This chain uses TRBV24-1 with TRBJ2-2, with D perhaps TRBD1 (5 bases). Germline V gene data show CDR1 as KGHDR and CDR2 as SFDVKD. This CDR3 has 16 amino acids. Trimming pared 0 bases from V and 1 base from J, leaving 8 bases between. The CDR3 DNA sequence: TGTGCCACCAGTGATTTGCTAGGGGAGAACACCGGGGAGCTGTTTTTT. Protein product: CATSDLLGENTGELFF.